The clone carrying this T cell receptor (beta chain) appeared a few times. This sample is drawn from a study of blood T cell repertoires in COVID-19. Measured with immunoSEQ multiplex PCR; TCRdb has only the in-frame clones, and not every one. There are more than 70,000 clones in the sample; roughly 87% occur only once, and about 4% lies in the top ten. Germline loops: CDR1 MNHEY, CDR2 SMNVEV (reference sequence). V was pared by 5 bases and J by 2 bases, with 2 bases of the junction left unmatched. This CDR3 is 14 amino acids long. J is TRBJ1-5 and V is TRBV27; 8 bases match TRBD1. Sequenced sample: peripheral blood. This receptor was taken from a man aged 55 to 70 with acute or convalescent COVID-19. The CDR3 DNA is TGTGCCAGCAGTGCGGGACAGGGCAATCAGCCCCAGCATTTT. Translated: CASSAGQGNQPQHF.